The T cell receptor beta chain under discussion was sequenced for a study of blood T cells in healthy people across ages. Findings and limits, study-wide: More naive CD4+ cells and higher diversity marked long-lived donors relative to aged donors.

Germline values: CDR1 MDHEN, CDR2 SYDVKM. Trimming cost V 7 bases and J 4 bases, with 10 bases left between them. This CDR3 is 13 amino acids long. Alongside a J-beta primer mix, a sample-barcoded 5' primer served in a second PCR lasting roughly 6 to 11 cycles. TCRdb independently ran MiXCR on the 5' RACE reads; one entry per CDR3 protein. The data hold fewer than 1,000,000 distinct CDR3 sequences, with under 45% observed a single time. Turning to this clonotype: The antigen remains unidentified.

This clonotype originated in a man in his 60s in good health. V usage is TRBV28 and J usage is TRBJ2-2; D is perhaps TRBD1 (5 bases). Sequencing input: blood. This chain's CDR3 is CASNRIGTGELFF. In DNA form, the CDR3 reads TGTGCCAGCAACAGGATAGGCACCGGGGAGCTGTTTTTT. The complete variable domain, with remaining parts taken from reference TRBV28 and TRBJ2-2, reads DVKVTQSSRYLVKRTGEKVFLECVQDMDHENMFWYRQDPGLGLRLIYFSYDVKMKEKGDIPEGYSVSREKKERFSLILESASTNQTSMYLCASNRIGTGELFFGEGSRLTVL.